These 14 T cell receptor beta chains were sequenced from one sample in a study of blood T cell repertoires in COVID-19. Sequenced by immunoSEQ multiplex PCR; TCRdb stores in-frame clones only, minus some. In the table there are about 290,000 clones, roughly 90% of which are singletons. Sequenced: peripheral blood. The origin of the receptors is a woman aged 25 to 39 with COVID-19, enrolled during active disease.

The chain uses TRBV19 and TRBJ2-7; a possible D gene is TRBD2 (6 bases). This CDR3 is built from 11 residues. V lost 11 bases, J lost 4 bases, and 12 bases lay in between. Germline V CDR1 and CDR2: LNHDA, SQIVND (reference sequence). The CDR3 loop reads CAAGFGYEQYF. DNA for the CDR3: TGTGCCGCGGGATTTGGGTACGAGCAGTACTTC. The variable domain in full, completed from reference TRBV19 and TRBJ2-7, reads DGGITQSPKYLFRKEGQNVTLSCEQNLNHDAMYWYRQDPGQGLRLIYYSQIVNDFQKGDIAEGYSVSREKKESFPLTVTSAQKNPTAFYLCAAGFGYEQYFGPGTRLTVT.

The V and J genes are TRBV7-9 and TRBJ1-4, with a possible D match to TRBD1 (5 bases). The length of the CDR3 is 13 residues. Looked up from germline, CDR1 is SEHNR and CDR2 is FQNEAQ (reference sequence). Trimming removed 1 base from V and 7 bases from J, with 7 bases in between. The CDR3 spells CASSLEQGEKLFF. The CDR3 DNA reads as TGTGCCAGCAGCTTAGAGCAGGGTGAAAAACTGTTTTTT.

The CDR3 DNA follows: TGTGCCAGCAGCTTCCAAATGAACACTGAAGCTTTCTTT. Protein sequence: CASSFQMNTEAFF. V gene TRBV11-2 combines with J gene TRBJ1-1; D gene ambiguous. V lost 3 bases to trimming and J lost 0 bases, with 5 bases between them. The CDR3 has 13 residues. The germline CDR1 and CDR2 sequences are SGHAT and FQNNGV.

CDR3: CASSLRGGTNEKLFF. CDR3 nucleotide sequence: TGTGCCAGCAGTTTGAGAGGGGGCACTAATGAAAAACTGTTTTTT. The V and J genes are TRBV28 and TRBJ1-4, with 7 nucleotides matching TRBD1. The length of the CDR3 is 15 residues. The germline V gene encodes CDR1 MDHEN and CDR2 SYDVKM. With 3 bases clipped from V and 2 bases from J, the junction kept 3 bases outside the gene matches.

This chain connects TRBV19 to TRBJ1-5; D is ambiguous. This CDR3 spans 14 amino acids. V lost 2 bases and J 6 bases, leaving 11 bases between the germline ends. CDR1 is LNHDA and CDR2 is SQIVND in the germline V gene (reference sequence). The CDR3 loop is CASSIYREGQPQHF. Here the CDR3 DNA reads TGTGCCAGTAGTATATATCGGGAGGGTCAGCCCCAGCATTTT.

This clone was seen a single time. V is TRBV6-1 and J is TRBJ2-5; 7 nucleotides line up with TRBD2. Unmatched junction bases numbered 2, after V lost 2 bases and J lost 5 bases. The CDR3 covers 13 residues. Germline V gives CDR1 MNHNS, CDR2 SASEGT. CDR3 bases: TGTGCCAGCAGTGAAACCGGGAGGGAGACCCAGTACTTC. Translation gives CASSETGRETQYF.

This chain links TRBV11-2 with TRBJ1-2; TRBD1 aligns across 7 bases. This CDR3 is built from 15 residues. The V gene's germline CDR1 is SGHAT and CDR2 FQNNGV. V gave up 3 bases and J gave up 4 bases; unmatched junction bases: 8. The CDR3 DNA sequence: TGTGCCAGCAGCTTTAGTGCCGGGACAGCCTATGGCTACACCTTC. Translating gives CASSFSAGTAYGYTF.

The chain carries TRBV7-2 and TRBJ2-7; 7 nucleotides match TRBD2. J was trimmed by 2 bases and V by 1 base; bases with no gene match: 5. The CDR3 length is 15 residues. CDR1 SGHTA and CDR2 FQGNSA come from the germline V gene. The CDR3 DNA is TGTGCCAGCAGCTTAGTAAACGGGGGGACCTACGAGCAGTACTTC. Translating it yields CASSLVNGGTYEQYF.

The V and J genes are TRBV11-2 and TRBJ1-3; D is perhaps TRBD1 (5 bases). The CDR3 extends over 16 amino acids. CDR1 is SGHAT, CDR2 FQNNGV, per germline. Trimming removed 0 bases from V and 2 bases from J, with 11 bases in between. CDR3 in DNA: TGTGCCAGCAGCTTAGATCAGGGAATCGCTGGAAACACCATATATTTT. It codes for CASSLDQGIAGNTIYF.

The CDR3 here is CASTLQGRDIEAFF. The CDR3 DNA sequence: TGTGCCAGCACATTACAGGGACGTGATATTGAAGCTTTCTTT. The rearrangement links TRBV28 to TRBJ1-1; TRBD1 is a possible D gene (6 bases). Germline loops: CDR1 MDHEN, CDR2 SYDVKM. This CDR3 region has 14 residues. The germline V and J ends were trimmed by 7 bases and 7 bases, with 19 bases remaining between them.

The rearrangement uses TRBV27 and TRBJ2-1, with 9 bases matching TRBD1. CDR1 is MNHEY, CDR2 SMNVEV, per germline (reference sequence). Losses at the gene ends were 5 bases for V and 1 base for J; bases not matched to a gene: 3. The CDR3 spans 15 residues. The CDR3 loop reads CASSRQGESYNEQFF. CDR3 nucleotide sequence: TGTGCCAGCAGTCGACAGGGGGAATCCTACAATGAGCAGTTCTTC.

Only a few counts were recorded for this clone. The chain recombines TRBV10-3 with TRBJ1-1; TRBD1 matches at 8 bases. Germline V gene data show CDR1 as ENHRY and CDR2 as SYGVKD. J was trimmed by 1 base and V by 8 bases; bases with no gene match: 6. This CDR3 is built from 14 residues. The CDR3 nucleotides are TGTGCCATCTCTAGACAGGGGTGGAACACTGAAGCTTTCTTT. It yields the protein CAISRQGWNTEAFF.

This clone was observed a single time. The chain employs TRBV11-3 and TRBJ1-1; D is perhaps TRBD1 (5 bases). Germline V gives CDR1 SGHNT, CDR2 YENEEA. The CDR3 length is 13 residues. V lost 5 bases, J lost 5 bases, and 12 bases lay in between. The CDR3 loop reads CASSQRTLTEAFF. CDR3 bases: TGTGCCAGCAGCCAGAGGACACTGACTGAAGCTTTCTTT. The whole variable domain, remainder taken from reference TRBV11-3 and TRBJ1-1, is EAGVVQSPRYKIIEKKQPVAFWCNPISGHNTLYWYLQNLGQGPELLIRYENEEAVDDSQLPKDRFSAERLKGVDSTLKIQPAELGDSAVYLCASSQRTLTEAFFGQGTRLTVV.

The chain couples TRBV7-9 to TRBJ1-3, with D perhaps TRBD1 (6 bases). Trimming removed 4 bases from V and 2 bases from J, with 15 bases in between. Germline assignment: CDR1 SEHNR and CDR2 FQNEAQ (reference sequence). The CDR3 runs to 16 residues. The DNA for the CDR3 is TGTGCCAGCAGCTCACAGGGTAGAGAGCCTGGAAACACCATATATTTT. It yields the protein CASSSQGREPGNTIYF.